This TCR beta chain originates from a study of blood T cell repertoires in COVID-19 (TCRdb year 2020). As for the study more broadly: Samples covering the acute and convalescent phases of COVID-19 were provided by collaborators in the United States, Italy and Spain. The material from the prospective study consisted of cDNA or gDNA derived from T cells, B-cell-depleted T cells, or PBMCs. Subjects who had been exposed to COVID-19, were actively infected with it, or had recovered from it provided the deeply sampled blood TCRbeta repertoires that made up the dataset. The repertoires were released in a freely available public database meant as a resource for research on the immune response to SARS-CoV-2. The samples were drawn from two sources: the first 160 participants of the ongoing ImmuneRACE study, and over 950 subjects contributed by 6 global collaborators. A de-identified subject ID, COVID-19 status, age in years and sex were almost always included in the sample metadata. Where HLA class I and class II types were available, the types were taken from metadata supplied by the sample provider, not from assay-based typing.

The CDR3 has 14 amino acids, counting the end cysteine and phenylalanine. The entry retains the CDR3 DNA only, 42 bases that are in frame from base 1. CDR1 and CDR2 are drawn from the germline V gene: MDHEN, SYDVKM. Trimmed from V: 6 bases; trimmed from J: 7 bases; junction bases lacking a gene match: 11. TCRbeta CDR3 regions were amplified from genomic DNA using the immunoSEQ Assay, a bias-controlled multiplex PCR. The study's processing was this. Within the assay, amplification of reference gene primers was used to estimate how many nucleated cells each sample contained. Sequence reads were collapsed and filtered to measure the absolute abundance of every unique TCRbeta CDR3 rearrangement. For each sample, productive Simpson clonality was calculated as the square root of Simpson's diversity index over productive rearrangements. Held by TCRdb, this immuneACCESS table contains in-frame sequences only and omits some clones. Under half of the omission traces to an unresolved V gene where checked; the cause of the rest is unknown. V and J calls and clone size come straight from that table; D and trimming were deduced from the DNA. For this sample the table gives around 190,000 clones, of which approximately 84% were detected only once. Approximately 3% of the sample lies in the top ten.

In regard to this clone: Its antigen remains unidentified. Per-nucleotide qualities are absent, and no much larger clonotype sits a single base away.

What the work shows at the level of the full study, not this receptor alone: Clinical and demographic metadata were provided uncurated, with the amount varying by source and participant.

Enrolling through a virtual design, the prospective study's participants ranged in age from roughly 18 to 90 years and lived across more than 20 United States geographic areas. Cohort assignment in the prospective study relied on participant-reported clinical history from a screening survey and a study questionnaire. For ImmuneRACE Cohort 3, a participant was defined as recovered based on two consecutive negative NP/OP PCR tests, clearance by a healthcare professional, or resolution of symptoms. In the prospective study, mobile phlebotomists collected whole blood, serum and a nasopharyngeal or oropharyngeal swab from each participant. Over an approximately two-month period, participants in the prospective study had the option of providing additional blood draws and questionnaires. Prospective study blood samples were shipped either frozen or at room temperature before DNA extraction.

This clonotype was sampled from a woman in her 30s who had recovered from COVID-19. Sequenced input: PBMCs or T cells enriched from blood (not recorded which). The chain was built from TRBV28 and TRBJ1-2, with 7 bases aligning to TRBD1. The CDR3 has the sequence CASSLGQSLGGYTF. The nucleotide sequence reads TGTGCCAGCAGCCTGGGACAGTCCTTAGGTGGCTACACCTTC.